Following are 23 T cell receptor beta chains from one sample sequenced in a study of metastatic and nonmetastatic thyroid tumors. All patients reached thyroid surgery having received no treatment beforehand. TCRdb reassembled clones from the PCR reads with MiXCR. The sample shows about 21,000 clones, about 16% of them seen only once. The specimen sequenced was blood. These receptors were collected from a male donor with papillary thyroid cancer or a benign thyroid nodule (not recorded which). Some clones in this sample may be carry-over from other donors' samples.

There are many counts of this clone. The chain recombines TRBV12-3 or TRBV12-4 with TRBJ1-4; unclear D gene. Trimming took off 6 bases at V and 0 bases at J, with 11 bases between the two ends. The CDR3 totals 15 residues. The CDR3 DNA reads as TGTGCCAGCAGCCTTACGATTGCAACTAATGAAAAACTGTTTTTT. Protein sequence: CASSLTIATNEKLFF.

The V gene is TRBV28, the J gene TRBJ1-2; D remains unclear. CDR1 MDHEN and CDR2 SYDVKM come from the germline V gene. Trimming took 11 bases from V and 0 from J, leaving 10 bases between them. This CDR3 spans 12 amino acids. The chain's CDR3 is CACESPNYGYTF. CDR3 in DNA: TGTGCCTGTGAGAGCCCTAACTATGGCTACACCTTC.

CDR3 nucleotide sequence: TGTGCCAGCAGCGACAGTAACGTTGTGGGCTACACCTTC. Its translation is CASSDSNVVGYTF. The chain is built from TRBV12-3 or TRBV12-4 and TRBJ1-2, with D perhaps TRBD1 (5 bases). The CDR3 totals 13 residues. The germline V and J ends were trimmed by 6 bases and 8 bases, with 16 bases remaining between them.

By share of the sample, this clone is medium-sized (0.01 to 0.1%). The chain recombines TRBV30 with TRBJ2-7; perhaps TRBD1 as D (6 bases). V lost 0 bases and J lost 7, with 19 bases in between. Germline loops: CDR1 GTSNPN, CDR2 SVGIG (reference sequence). The CDR3 contains 15 residues. The DNA for the CDR3 is TGTGCCTGGAGTGTACTGGGGACCGACCAGGGGGAGCAGTACTTC. This translates into CAWSVLGTDQGEQYF.

This clone is labeled as medium-sized. The J gene is TRBJ2-1, the V gene TRBV12-3 or TRBV12-4; D gene unclear. The length of the CDR3 is 12 residues. V lost 0 bases, J lost 12 bases, and 9 bases lay in between. The DNA of the CDR3 is TGTGCCAGCAGTTTAGCGCCCACGGGGCAGTTCTTC. Its protein is CASSLAPTGQFF.

The chain uses TRBV11-3 and TRBJ2-7; D is ambiguous. Trimming removed 0 bases at V and 3 bases at J, with 15 bases between. The germline V gene has CDR1 SGHNT and CDR2 YENEEA. The CDR3 extends over 16 amino acids. CDR3 nucleotides: TGTGCCAGCAGCTTAGAACGGGCATGGTGTAACTACGAGCAGTACTTC. It codes for CASSLERAWCNYEQYF.

This clone was picked up many times. The chain is built from TRBV11-3 and TRBJ2-7; 7 nucleotides line up with TRBD1. Trimming took 0 bases from V and 3 from J; bases not matched to a gene: 8. Germline V gives CDR1 SGHNT, CDR2 YENEEA. CDR3 length: 16 amino acids. The CDR3 region has the DNA TGTGCCAGCAGCTTAGAACGGGCAGGGGGTAACTACGAGCAGTACTTC. This codes for CASSLERAGGNYEQYF.

Note on this clone: The sample carries other DNA sequences with the same CDR3. The chain is built from TRBV5-1 and TRBJ1-1; D is unclear. The germline CDR1 and CDR2 sequences are SGHRS and YFSETQ. The CDR3 is 13 amino acids. The germline V and J ends were trimmed by 7 bases and 2 bases, with 12 bases remaining between them. CDR3 DNA sequence: TGCGCCAGCTCGGGTGCCCCTAACACTGAAGCTTTCTTT. Amino acid sequence: CASSGAPNTEAFF. Full variable domain (missing parts from reference TRBV5-1 and TRBJ1-1): KAGVTQTPRYLIKTRGQQVTLSCSPISGHRSVSWYQQTPGQGLQFLFEYFSETQRNKGNFPGRFSGRQFSNSRSEMNVSTLELGDSALYLCASSGAPNTEAFFGQGTRLTVV.

This clone was counted many times. The gene calls are TRBV9 and TRBJ1-5; D uncertain. Germline loops: CDR1 SGDLS, CDR2 YYNGEE. V was clipped by 0 bases and J by 5 bases, with 6 bases between them. The CDR3 totals 13 residues. The CDR3 DNA is TGTGCCAGCAGCGTAGCGTCCGATCAGCCCCAGCATTTT. Amino acid sequence: CASSVASDQPQHF. Complete variable domain (other parts from reference TRBV9 and TRBJ1-5): DSGVTQTPKHLITATGQRVTLRCSPRSGDLSVYWYQQSLDQGLQFLIQYYNGEERAKGNILERFSAQQFPDLHSELNLSSLELGDSALYFCASSVASDQPQHFGDGTRLSIL.

This clone was counted ten times or more. This chain links TRBV11-1 with TRBJ2-3; D not certain. The germline V and J ends were trimmed by 0 bases and 5 bases, with 15 bases remaining between them. Germline CDR1 is SGHAT and CDR2 is FQDESV (reference sequence). The CDR3 has 16 residues. CDR3 nucleotide sequence: TGTGCCAGCAGCTTAGCCCTATCCCGTGGGGAAGATACGCAGTATTTT. Its translation: CASSLALSRGEDTQYF.

This clone was seen many times. V usage is TRBV11-3 and J usage is TRBJ2-1, with TRBD2 matching over 7 bases. V lost 2 bases, J lost 2 bases, and 3 bases stayed unmatched. CDR1 SGHNT and CDR2 YENEEA come from the germline V gene. The CDR3 runs 15 residues. The CDR3 region is CASSLTREPYNEQFF. For the CDR3, the DNA is TGTGCCAGCAGCTTAACGCGGGAGCCCTACAATGAGCAGTTCTTC.

This clone appeared many times. The chain links TRBV5-4 to TRBJ2-2; D is unresolved. The CDR3 runs 13 residues. Trimming took off 0 bases at V and 6 bases at J, with 6 bases between the two ends. Germline assignment: CDR1 SGHNT and CDR2 YYREEE (reference sequence). The CDR3 DNA follows: TGTGCCAGCAGCTTGGCTGCGCCCGGGGAGCTGTTTTTT. Translated: CASSLAAPGELFF.

This clone counts as medium-sized. As DNA, the CDR3 is TGTGCCAGCAGTCCCAGGGGGGTACCCTACGAGCAGTACTTC. Translated, it gives CASSPRGVPYEQYF. The genes are TRBV6-1 and TRBJ2-7; D is perhaps TRBD1 (7 bases). Germline values: CDR1 MNHNS, CDR2 SASEGT. CDR3 length equals 14 residues. Trimming removed 5 bases at V and 2 bases at J, with 13 bases between.

This clone has ten or more counts. The chain combines TRBV7-3 with TRBJ2-3; D is possibly TRBD2 (5 bases). The CDR3 consists of 16 residues. Germline V lookup: CDR1 SGHTA, CDR2 FQGTGA. Trimming stripped 0 bases from V and 0 bases from J, with 10 bases between. DNA of the CDR3: TGTGCCAGCAGCTTAACGTCTTCGGGGAGCACAGATACGCAGTATTTT. Protein sequence: CASSLTSSGSTDTQYF. Filled out from reference TRBV7-3 and TRBJ2-3, the complete variable domain reads GAGVSQTPSNKVTEKGKYVELRCDPISGHTALYWYRQSLGQGPEFLIYFQGTGAADDSGLPNDRFFAVRPEGSVSTLKIQRTERGDSAVYLCASSLTSSGSTDTQYFGPGTRLTVL.

This clone was seen a few times. The junction and the germline gene differ at one end; a read error may be behind it. V is TRBV2 and J is TRBJ2-3; D possibly corresponds to TRBD2 (6 bases). This CDR3 region has 14 residues. Germline V gives CDR1 SNHLY, CDR2 FYNNEI. The CDR3 nucleotides read TGTTCCAGCGGGCAGGCCCTTTCTGGAGATACACAGTATTTT. Amino acids: CSSGQALSGDTQYF. Looking up the rest from reference TRBV2 and TRBJ2-3 gives the full variable domain: EPEVTQTPSHQVTQMGQEVILRCVPISNHLYFYWYRQILGQKVEFLVSFYNNEISEKSEIFDDQFSVERPDGSNFTLKIRSTKLEDSAMYFCSSGQALSGDTQYFGPGTRLTVL.

The DNA for the CDR3 is TGTGCCAGCAGTGGAGGACAAAATGAAGCTTTCTTT. Translating it yields CASSGGQNEAFF. The rearrangement links TRBV27 to TRBJ1-1, with D maybe TRBD1 (5 bases). Trimming took off 5 bases at V and 7 bases at J, with 11 bases between the two ends. The CDR3 spans 12 residues. Germline assignment: CDR1 MNHEY and CDR2 SMNVEV (reference sequence).

This clone came up once. Mismatch with germline at one junction end may stem from a read error. This sequence joins TRBV20-1 and TRBJ1-1; possibly TRBD1 for D (5 bases). The V gene's germline CDR1 is DFQATT and CDR2 SNEGSKA (reference sequence). This CDR3 is 15 amino acids long. Here the CDR3 reads CSARGQGSKRCEASF. CDR3 DNA sequence: TGCAGTGCTAGAGGCCAGGGAAGCAAAAGGTGTGAAGCTTCCTTT.

This clone was recorded many times. The rearrangement joins TRBV27 to TRBJ2-3; 8 bases fit TRBD2. The junction had 7 bases not matched to a gene; V was cut back by 5 bases and J by 6 bases. In germline, CDR1 is MNHEY, CDR2 SMNVEV (reference sequence). This CDR3 is 14 amino acids long. CDR3 in amino acids: CASSLAGVLDTQYF. The DNA of the CDR3 is TGTGCCAGCAGTCTAGCGGGTGTTCTCGATACGCAGTATTTT.

In this sample, this clone turned up many times. The CDR3 spells CAWSVLGTGELFF. CDR3 DNA sequence: TGTGCCTGGAGTGTATTGGGAACCGGGGAGCTGTTTTTT. The genes are TRBV30 and TRBJ2-2; D is unclear. The CDR3 loop spans 13 amino acids. With 0 bases removed from V and 5 bases from J, the gap between germline ends came to 7 bases. CDR1 is GTSNPN, CDR2 SVGIG, per germline (reference sequence).

This clone showed up many times. This sequence joins TRBV12-3 or TRBV12-4 and TRBJ2-1; D remains unclear. CDR3 size: 15 residues. V shed 1 base and J shed 6 bases, with 13 bases lying between them. In nucleotides, the CDR3 is TGTGCCAGCAGTTTAGGGAGTTACGATCTCAATGAGCAGTTCTTC. Encoded protein: CASSLGSYDLNEQFF.

This clone came up once. V usage is TRBV7-9 and J usage is TRBJ1-3; 7 bases are shared with TRBD1. Germline CDR1 reads SEHNR; CDR2 reads FQNEAQ (reference sequence). Unmatched junction bases numbered 8, after V lost 6 bases and J lost 3 bases. The CDR3 has 15 residues. CDR3 sequence reads: CASRVTGAGGNTIYF. CDR3 in DNA: TGTGCCAGCAGAGTAACAGGGGCAGGTGGAAACACCATATATTTT.

The rearrangement links TRBV2 to TRBJ2-7; 7 positions match TRBD1. The V gene end was trimmed by 6 bases and the J gene end by 4 bases; junction bases not matched to a gene: 9. Germline V gene sequence: CDR1 SNHLY, CDR2 FYNNEI. CDR3 length: 14 amino acids. The CDR3 coding sequence is TGTGCCAGCAGCGCCTACAGGGGCAGGTACGAGCAGTACTTC. It specifies CASSAYRGRYEQYF.

In its sample, this clone was seen many times. The V call is TRBV5-4, the J call TRBJ2-1; TRBD1 might be the D (6 bases). CDR3 length: 13 amino acids. Trimming took 1 base from V and 7 from J, leaving 9 bases between them. Germline assignment: CDR1 SGHNT and CDR2 YYREEE (reference sequence). DNA of the CDR3: TGTGCCAGCAGCTTGACAGGGCAGAATGAGCAGTTCTTC. Residues: CASSLTGQNEQFF. Using reference TRBV5-4 and TRBJ2-1 for the parts outside the CDR3, the full variable domain is ETGVTQSPTHLIKTRGQQVTLRCSSQSGHNTVSWYQQALGQGPQFIFQYYREEENGRGNFPPRFSGLQFPNYSSELNVNALELDDSALYLCASSLTGQNEQFFGPGTRLTVL.